A selection of T cell receptor beta chains follows, all from one sample in a study of blood T cell repertoires in COVID-19. Profiled with immunoSEQ multiplex PCR; TCRdb holds only in-frame clones, not every one. The sample has about 370,000 clones; approximately 90% are singletons. Sequencing was performed on PBMCs or T cells enriched from blood (not recorded which). These receptors were taken from a woman aged 40 to 50 who had been exposed to COVID-19. Each CDR3 is given with its conserved first and last residue.

TRBV7-9	TRBJ1-2	CASSSGGSSYGYTF
TRBV19	TRBJ1-5	CASNYHRDTYNQPQHF
TRBV10-3	TRBJ1-5	CAISEGGGGQPQHF
TRBV7-2	TRBJ2-7	CASSLDGTGVREQYF
TRBV4-2	TRBJ1-2	CASSPNEGQATDYGYTF
TRBV9	TRBJ2-3	CASSTRTSESDTQYF
TRBV25-1	TRBJ2-3	CASSWLAGMGDTQYF
TRBV5-6	TRBJ2-2	CASSPGTVYTGELFF
TRBV27	TRBJ1-5	CASSSTGGGHQPQHF
TRBV27	TRBJ1-6	CASSLRENNSPLHF
TRBV20-1	TRBJ1-3	CSASRYGTDSGNTIYF
TRBV7-3	TRBJ1-2	CASTERTGYGYTF
TRBV21-1	TRBJ1-4	CASSKEWDRSVWPHEKLFF
TRBV27	TRBJ2-7	CASSLSRDRNYEQYF
TRBV24-1	TRBJ2-3	CATEAPNTDTQYF
TRBV2	TRBJ1-2	CASSVGGLGYTF
TRBV10-1	TRBJ2-7	CASSDRDRSSYEQYF
TRBV3-1/TRBV3-2	TRBJ1-3	CASSQGSGSGNTIYF
TRBV7-6	TRBJ1-2	CASSSGQGNGYTF
TRBV14	TRBJ2-7	CASSPRGRGHEQYF
TRBV24-1	TRBJ1-2	CATSDATGQGYTF
TRBV6-2/TRBV6-3	TRBJ1-2	CASSLGTGGIPLYGYTF
TRBV28	TRBJ1-5	CASSLQGMEQPQHF
TRBV10-3	TRBJ2-1	CAISSRQGVDNEQFF
TRBV19	TRBJ1-3	CASRLETKGNTIYF
TRBV20-1	TRBJ1-2	CSASEGSGGYGYTF
TRBV7-8	TRBJ1-5	CASSLSRIPRQPQHF
TRBV2	TRBJ1-1	CASSDGWAHTEAFF
TRBV30	TRBJ2-3	CAWTPIGTSGPTDTQYF
TRBV12-3/TRBV12-4	TRBJ1-2	CASSLTQRNGYTF
TRBV5-4	TRBJ1-2	CASRVTGVYGYTF
TRBV29-1	TRBJ1-1	CSVEDLQGAREAFF
TRBV2	TRBJ1-3	CASTPGQGLLSGNTIYF
TRBV25-1	TRBJ1-2	CASKGQGSWYGYTF
TRBV5-1	TRBJ1-2	CASSSQTGGYGYTF
TRBV30	TRBJ1-2	CAWSVRGRFYGYTF
TRBV7-2	TRBJ2-3	CASTLIGGLAGTDTQYF